These 7 T cell receptor beta chains share one sample of origin, sequenced in a study of shared clonotypes between healthy human individuals. Positively selected for CCR7, the CD45RO-negative cells used as naive CD8 cells excluded terminally differentiated effector memory CD45RA+ cells. Only in-frame clones appear in the TCRdb table, and some are missing; sequencing was by immunoSEQ multiplex PCR. The table has some 2 million clones, about 95% seen once. The sequenced material came from naive CD8+ T cells sorted from blood. Receptors were obtained from a man aged 18-30 years in good health.

The gene calls are TRBV5-1 and TRBJ2-2, with 12 positions matching TRBD2. Trimming cost V 4 bases and J 7 bases; bases outside gene matches: 11. Germline loops: CDR1 SGHRS, CDR2 YFSETQ. The CDR3 totals 17 residues. The CDR3 bases are TGCGCCAGCAGCATCCTAGCGGGAGGGCCGTCAGGCGGGGAGCTGTTTTTT. It yields the protein CASSILAGGPSGGELFF.

This chain connects TRBV30 to TRBJ2-1; D perhaps matches TRBD1 (5 bases). The CDR3 contains 15 residues. Trimming cost V 4 bases and J 8 bases, with 21 bases left between them. Germline CDR1 GTSNPN, CDR2 SVGIG (reference sequence). CDR3 sequence (DNA): TGTGCCTGGACCTCCAGGGCCCTCGTTTCCCATGAGCAGTTCTTC. This codes for CAWTSRALVSHEQFF.

This clone showed up just once. The chain employs TRBV10-3 and TRBJ2-5; D perhaps matches TRBD1 (5 bases). The CDR3 runs 14 residues. CDR1 is ENHRY, CDR2 SYGVKD, per germline. The V and J ends lost 2 bases and 0 bases respectively, with 7 bases between them. The CDR3 protein is CAISERQYQETQYF. CDR3 bases: TGTGCCATCAGTGAGAGACAGTACCAAGAGACCCAGTACTTC.

The chain recombines TRBV27 with TRBJ1-4; D gene ambiguous. Trimming pared 3 bases from V and 9 bases from J, leaving 11 bases between. Germline V lookup: CDR1 MNHEY, CDR2 SMNVEV (reference sequence). CDR3 length: 13 residues. CDR3: CASSFGLNQKLFF. The CDR3 bases are TGTGCCAGCAGTTTCGGCCTAAACCAAAAACTGTTTTTT.

This chain joins TRBV9 and TRBJ2-5; possible D gene TRBD2, 5 bases. V was shortened by 0 bases and J by 5 bases, with 14 bases between the two germline ends. This CDR3 has 15 residues. Per germline, CDR1 SGDLS and CDR2 YYNGEE. The CDR3 region has the DNA TGTGCCAGCAGCGTAGTTGGTAGCGTGGGGGAGACCCAGTACTTC. This encodes CASSVVGSVGETQYF.

Here the CDR3 reads CASSLGTAGSYEQYF. The CDR3 DNA follows: TGTGCCAGCAGCCTGGGGACGGCGGGCTCCTACGAGCAGTACTTC. V usage is TRBV5-8 and J usage is TRBJ2-7; possibly TRBD1 or TRBD2 for D (5 bases each). The CDR3 runs 15 residues. Deletions cut 4 bases from V and 0 bases from J, with 14 bases between. In germline, CDR1 is SGHTS, CDR2 YDEGEE.

The chain is built from TRBV5-1 and TRBJ1-1; TRBD1 matches 8 bases. The CDR3 is made up of 14 amino acids. Germline V gene data show CDR1 as SGHRS and CDR2 as YFSETQ. The junction had 9 bases not matched to a gene; V was cut back by 4 bases and J by 7 bases. This CDR3 reads CASSLGQGMDEAFF. CDR3 in DNA: TGCGCCAGCAGCCTCGGACAGGGCATGGATGAAGCTTTCTTT. The variable domain in full, completed from reference TRBV5-1 and TRBJ1-1, reads KAGVTQTPRYLIKTRGQQVTLSCSPISGHRSVSWYQQTPGQGLQFLFEYFSETQRNKGNFPGRFSGRQFSNSRSEMNVSTLELGDSALYLCASSLGQGMDEAFFGQGTRLTVV.